The T cell receptor (beta chain) described here comes from a study of blood T cell repertoires in COVID-19. Study-wide context: Samples taken during acute and convalescent COVID-19 were collected in the United States, Italy and Spain. PBMCs, B-cell-depleted T cells, or T cells provided the cDNA or gDNA that made up the material.

Trimming removed 8 bases at V and 1 base at J, with 20 bases between. The CDR3 has 16 residues. Looked up from germline, CDR1 is LNHDA and CDR2 is SQIVND (reference sequence). Original processing notes: Nucleated cell counts were estimated from reference gene primer amplification. The assay was immunoSEQ multiplex PCR, and TCRdb's table has in-frame clones only and misses some. The DNA was the basis for D and trimming; V, J and clone size are from that table. The sample comprises 150,000 or so clones, over 70% of which are singletons, and approximately 6.5% rests with the top ten. The chain couples TRBV19 to TRBJ2-5; weak D call: TRBD2 (5 bases). This receptor was obtained from an elderly man with acute or convalescent COVID-19. Input material: peripheral blood. The CDR3 nucleotides read TGTGCCAGTCGCCCACTGGACCCGGCGGGCCAAGAGACCCAGTACTTC. Protein: CASRPLDPAGQETQYF. Full variable domain (outside the CDR3, taken from reference TRBV19 and TRBJ2-5): DGGITQSPKYLFRKEGQNVTLSCEQNLNHDAMYWYRQDPGQGLRLIYYSQIVNDFQKGDIAEGYSVSREKKESFPLTVTSAQKNPTAFYLCASRPLDPAGQETQYFGPGTRLLVL.